This is a list of T cell receptor beta chains from one sample in a study of glioma-infiltrating T cells. TCRdb fed the multiplex PCR reads into MiXCR, producing one record per CDR3 protein. The data show about 110,000 distinct CDR3 sequences, about 25% seen once. Material: glioma tissue, nonneoplastic brain tissue, or PBMCs (not recorded which). Receptor source: a human donor with low-grade glioma or glioblastoma, undergoing nonglioma brain surgery, or in good health (not recorded which). The CDR3 runs from the conserved cysteine through the conserved F or W. Each record gives: V gene, J gene, D gene, clone size, CDR3 protein, CDR3 DNA. D genes are given only for firm matches. Size is stated for part of the rows, as once, few or many counts, or as a class when the clone is expanded.

TRBV7-2	TRBJ2-3	.	many	CASSYRASTDTQYF	TGTGCCAGCAGCTACAGAGCTAGCACAGATACGCAGTATTTT
TRBV5-5	TRBJ2-7	.	.	CASSFFQGAYEQYF	TGTGCCAGCAGCTTCTTCCAGGGCGCATACGAGCAGTACTTC
TRBV7-9	TRBJ1-3	TRBD1	.	CASSPTSGGGNTIYF	TGTGCCAGCAGCCCAACGTCAGGGGGTGGAAACACCATATATTTT
TRBV3-1	TRBJ1-1	.	.	CASSLGHTEAFF	TGTGCCAGCAGCCTTGGACACACTGAAGCTTTCTTT
TRBV18	TRBJ1-1	TRBD1	many	CASSLGTAEAFF	TGTGCCAGCTCACTGGGGACAGCCGAAGCTTTCTTT
TRBV2	TRBJ1-1	.	many	CASSVNSLNTEAFF	TGTGCCAGCAGTGTTAACAGCTTGAACACTGAAGCTTTCTTT
TRBV12-3/TRBV12-4	TRBJ2-7	.	many	CASSFRQASYEQYF	TGTGCCAGCAGTTTCAGACAGGCCTCCTACGAGCAGTACTTC
TRBV20-1	TRBJ1-1	.	many	CSATFRRMNTEAFF	TGCAGTGCTACCTTCAGGCGGATGAACACTGAAGCTTTCTTT
TRBV2	TRBJ2-3	.	many	CASSPDSIPDTQYF	TGTGCCAGCAGCCCCGACTCCATCCCAGATACGCAGTATTTT
TRBV18	TRBJ1-6	.	many	CASSWGHSNSSPLHF	TGTGCCAGCTCATGGGGACACTCCAATTCCTCACCCCTCCACTTT
TRBV7-2	TRBJ2-2	TRBD1	many	CASSSGTGLGTGELFF	TGTGCCAGCAGCTCCGGGACAGGGTTGGGGACCGGGGAGCTGTTTTTT
TRBV11-3	TRBJ1-1	TRBD1	many	CASSLHRGNTEAFF	TGTGCCAGCAGCTTGCACAGGGGGAACACTGAAGCTTTCTTT
TRBV28	TRBJ2-1	TRBD2	many	CASLHLAGDSYNEQFF	TGTGCCAGCCTCCATTTGGCGGGAGACTCCTACAATGAGCAGTTCTTC
TRBV12-3/TRBV12-4	TRBJ2-7	TRBD2	.	CASSRSSGSPYEQYF	TGTGCCAGCAGCCGATCTAGCGGGAGCCCATACGAGCAGTACTTC
TRBV6-5	TRBJ2-7	.	.	CVSSWTGEQYF	TGTGTTAGCAGTTGGACGGGGGAGCAGTACTTC